This T cell receptor beta chain emerged from a study of blood T cell repertoires in COVID-19. Across the study: Acute and convalescent COVID-19 samples came from the United States, Italy and Spain.

The V segment lost 10 bases and the J segment 1 base; nucleotides outside the gene matches: 4. The germline gives CDR1 SGHTA, CDR2 FQGTGA. The CDR3 is made up of 15 amino acids. The table came from immunoSEQ multiplex PCR; TCRdb's copy has only in-frame clones and leaves some out. The table lists 100,000 to 150,000 clones, about four fifths of them singletons. The receptor comes from a man aged 40-49 years with active or convalescent COVID-19. The sequenced sample consisted of peripheral blood. V is TRBV7-3 and J is TRBJ2-1; 13 bases fit TRBD2. The CDR3 DNA is TGTGCCACCGCACTAGCGGGGGGGTCCTACAATGAGCAGTTCTTC. This sequence encodes CATALAGGSYNEQFF.